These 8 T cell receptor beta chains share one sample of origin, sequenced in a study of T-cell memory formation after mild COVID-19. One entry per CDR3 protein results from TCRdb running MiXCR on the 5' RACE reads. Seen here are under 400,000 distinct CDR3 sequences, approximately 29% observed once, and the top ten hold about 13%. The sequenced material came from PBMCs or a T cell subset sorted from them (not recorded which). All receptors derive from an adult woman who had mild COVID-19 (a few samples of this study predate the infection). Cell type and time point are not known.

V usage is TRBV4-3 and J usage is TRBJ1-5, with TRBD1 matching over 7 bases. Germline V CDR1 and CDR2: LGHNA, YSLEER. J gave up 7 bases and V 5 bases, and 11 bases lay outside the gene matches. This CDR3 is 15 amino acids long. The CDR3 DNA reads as TGCGCCAGCAGCTCTCAGACAGGGCCGAGCCAGCCCCAGCATTTT. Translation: CASSSQTGPSQPQHF.

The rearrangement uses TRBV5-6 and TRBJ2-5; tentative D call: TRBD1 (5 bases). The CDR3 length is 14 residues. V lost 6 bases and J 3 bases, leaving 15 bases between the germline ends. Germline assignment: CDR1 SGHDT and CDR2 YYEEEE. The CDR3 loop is CASTLGDFEETQYF. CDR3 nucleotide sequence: TGTGCCAGCACCCTAGGGGATTTCGAAGAGACCCAGTACTTC.

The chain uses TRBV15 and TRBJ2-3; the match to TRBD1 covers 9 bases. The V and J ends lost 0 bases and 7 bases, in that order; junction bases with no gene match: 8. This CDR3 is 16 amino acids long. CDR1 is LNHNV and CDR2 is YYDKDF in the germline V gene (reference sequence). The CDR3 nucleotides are TGTGCCACCAGCAGAGAACGCCGGGACAGGGCACATACGCAGTATTTT. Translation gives CATSRERRDRAHTQYF.

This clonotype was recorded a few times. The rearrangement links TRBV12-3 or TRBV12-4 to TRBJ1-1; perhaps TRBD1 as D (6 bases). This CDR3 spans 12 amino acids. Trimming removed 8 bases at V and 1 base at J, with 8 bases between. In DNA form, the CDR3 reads TGTGCCAGCCAACAGGGGAACACTGAAGCTTTCTTT. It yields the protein CASQQGNTEAFF.

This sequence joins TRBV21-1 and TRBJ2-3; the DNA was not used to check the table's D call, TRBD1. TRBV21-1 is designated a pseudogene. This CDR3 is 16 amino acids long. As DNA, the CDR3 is TGTGCCAGCAGCAAAGAAAGGGGGACTAGCACAGATACGCAGTATTTT. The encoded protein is CASSKERGTSTDTQYF.

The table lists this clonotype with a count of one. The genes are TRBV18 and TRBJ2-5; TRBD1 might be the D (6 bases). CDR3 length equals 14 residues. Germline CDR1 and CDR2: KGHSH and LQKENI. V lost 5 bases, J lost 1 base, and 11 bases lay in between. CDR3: CASSTGHTQETQYF. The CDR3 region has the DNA TGTGCCAGCTCAACGGGACACACCCAAGAGACCCAGTACTTC.

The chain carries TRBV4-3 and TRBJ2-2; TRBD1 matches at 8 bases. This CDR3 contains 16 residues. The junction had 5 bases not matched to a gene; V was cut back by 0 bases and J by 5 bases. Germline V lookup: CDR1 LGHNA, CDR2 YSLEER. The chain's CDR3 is CASSQEPTGGTGELFF. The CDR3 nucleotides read TGCGCCAGCAGCCAAGAACCCACAGGGGGTACCGGGGAGCTGTTTTTT.

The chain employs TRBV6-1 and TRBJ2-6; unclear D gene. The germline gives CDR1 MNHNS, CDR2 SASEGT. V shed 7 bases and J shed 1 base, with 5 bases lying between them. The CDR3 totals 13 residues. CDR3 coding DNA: TGTGCCAGCAAGGAGTCTGGGGCCAACGTCCTGACTTTC. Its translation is CASKESGANVLTF.